The T cell receptor (beta chain) described here comes from a study of shared clonotypes between healthy human individuals. Donors, healthy HIV-negative adults, lacked recent acute infections or vaccinations. V gave up 4 bases and J gave up 2 bases, with 9 bases separating them. In germline, CDR1 is SQVTM, CDR2 ANQGSEA. The CDR3 runs to 12 residues. Data came from immunoSEQ multiplex PCR; TCRdb stores just in-frame clones and leaves some out. This sample has 950,000 to 1,100,000 clones, with 65% to 75% found just once. Overall study results and limits: Clonotypes shared by all four donors outscored non-shared clonotypes in generation probability.

As to this clone: Its cognate antigen is unknown.

The source is a young man in good health. The material sequenced was memory CD4+ T cells sorted from blood. As for subset: CD45RA-negative fraction. V and J are TRBV29-1 and TRBJ2-7, with D hard to call. The CDR3 reads CSVVDGTYEQYF. In nucleotides, the CDR3 is TGCAGCGTTGTGGACGGTACCTACGAGCAGTACTTC.